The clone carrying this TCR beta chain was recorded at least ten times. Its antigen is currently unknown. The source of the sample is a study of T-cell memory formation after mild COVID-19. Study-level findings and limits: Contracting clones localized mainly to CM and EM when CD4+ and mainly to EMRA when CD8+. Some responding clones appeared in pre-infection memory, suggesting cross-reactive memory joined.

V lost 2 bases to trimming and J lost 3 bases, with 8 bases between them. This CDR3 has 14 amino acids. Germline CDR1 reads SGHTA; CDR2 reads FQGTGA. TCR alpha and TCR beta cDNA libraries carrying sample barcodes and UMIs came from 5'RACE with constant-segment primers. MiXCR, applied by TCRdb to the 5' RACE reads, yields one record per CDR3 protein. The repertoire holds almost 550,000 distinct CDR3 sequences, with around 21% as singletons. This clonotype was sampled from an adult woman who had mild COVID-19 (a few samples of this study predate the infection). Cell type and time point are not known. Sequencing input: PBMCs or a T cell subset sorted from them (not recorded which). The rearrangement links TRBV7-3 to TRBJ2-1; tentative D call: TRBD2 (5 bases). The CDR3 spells CASSLGAGYNEQFF. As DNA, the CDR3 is TGTGCCAGCAGCTTAGGTGCGGGCTACAATGAGCAGTTCTTC.